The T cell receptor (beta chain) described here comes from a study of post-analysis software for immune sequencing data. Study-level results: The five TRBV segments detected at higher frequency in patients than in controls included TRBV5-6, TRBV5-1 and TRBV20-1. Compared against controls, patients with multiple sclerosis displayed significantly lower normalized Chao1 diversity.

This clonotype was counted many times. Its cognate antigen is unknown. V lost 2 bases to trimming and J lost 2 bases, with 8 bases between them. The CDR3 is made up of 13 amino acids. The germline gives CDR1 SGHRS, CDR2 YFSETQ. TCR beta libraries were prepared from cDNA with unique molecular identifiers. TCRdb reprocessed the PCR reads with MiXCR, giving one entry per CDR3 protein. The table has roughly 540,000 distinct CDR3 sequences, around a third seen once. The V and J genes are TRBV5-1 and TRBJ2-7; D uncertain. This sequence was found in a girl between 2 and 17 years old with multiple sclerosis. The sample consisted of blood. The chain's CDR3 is CASSFDGTYEQYF. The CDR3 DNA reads TGCGCCAGCAGCTTCGACGGTACCTACGAGCAGTACTTC.